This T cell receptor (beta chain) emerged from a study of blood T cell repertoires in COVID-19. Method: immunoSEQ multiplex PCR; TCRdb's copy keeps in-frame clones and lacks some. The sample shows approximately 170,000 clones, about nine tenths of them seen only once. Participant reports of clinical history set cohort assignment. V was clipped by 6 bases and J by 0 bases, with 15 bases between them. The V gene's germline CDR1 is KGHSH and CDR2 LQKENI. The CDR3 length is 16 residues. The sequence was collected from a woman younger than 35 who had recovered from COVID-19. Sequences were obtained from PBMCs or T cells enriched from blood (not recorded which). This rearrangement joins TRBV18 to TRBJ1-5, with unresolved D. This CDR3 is CASSLRRTDSNQPQHF. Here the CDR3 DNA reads TGTGCCAGCTCCCTAAGGAGGACGGATAGCAATCAGCCCCAGCATTTT.